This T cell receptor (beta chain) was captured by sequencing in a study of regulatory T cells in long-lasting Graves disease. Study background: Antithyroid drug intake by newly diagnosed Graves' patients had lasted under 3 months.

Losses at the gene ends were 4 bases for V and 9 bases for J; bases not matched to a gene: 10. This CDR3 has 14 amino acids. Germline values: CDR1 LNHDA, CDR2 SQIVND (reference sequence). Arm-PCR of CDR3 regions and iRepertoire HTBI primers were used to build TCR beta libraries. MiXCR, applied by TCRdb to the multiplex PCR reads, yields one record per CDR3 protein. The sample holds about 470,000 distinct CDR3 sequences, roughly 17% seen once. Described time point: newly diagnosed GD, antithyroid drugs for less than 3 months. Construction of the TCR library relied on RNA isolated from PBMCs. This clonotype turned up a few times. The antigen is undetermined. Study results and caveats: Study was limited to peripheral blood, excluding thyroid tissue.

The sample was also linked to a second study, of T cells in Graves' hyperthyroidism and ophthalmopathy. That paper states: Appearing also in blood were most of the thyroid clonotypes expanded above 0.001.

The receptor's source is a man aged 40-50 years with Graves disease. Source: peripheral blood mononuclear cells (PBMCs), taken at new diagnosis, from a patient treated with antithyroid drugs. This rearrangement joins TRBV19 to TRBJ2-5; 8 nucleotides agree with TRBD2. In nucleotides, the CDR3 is TGTGCCAGTAGTACGACTAGCGTTAGTCCGGCCCAGTACTTC. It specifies CASSTTSVSPAQYF.